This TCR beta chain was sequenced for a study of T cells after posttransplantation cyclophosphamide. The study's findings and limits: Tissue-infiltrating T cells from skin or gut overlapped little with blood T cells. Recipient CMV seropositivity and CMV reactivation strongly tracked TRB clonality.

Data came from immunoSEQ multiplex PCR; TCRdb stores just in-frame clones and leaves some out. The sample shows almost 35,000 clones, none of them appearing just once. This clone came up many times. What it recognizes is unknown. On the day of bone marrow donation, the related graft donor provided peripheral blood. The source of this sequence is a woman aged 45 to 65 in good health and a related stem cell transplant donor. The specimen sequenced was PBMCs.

The CDR3: CASTHEGRTEAFF. The CDR3 DNA follows: TGTGCCAGCACCCATGAGGGCAGGACTGAAGCTTTCTTT. The chain is built from TRBV6-2 or TRBV6-3 and TRBJ1-1; D remains unclear. This CDR3 contains 13 residues. Germline lookup yields CDR1 MNHEY and CDR2 SVGEGT. Trimming took off 7 bases at V and 5 bases at J, with 14 bases between the two ends.